These 13 T cell receptor beta chains were all obtained from the same sample, sequenced in a study of vaccination effects on CD4 cells after COVID-19. Method: immunoSEQ multiplex PCR; TCRdb's copy keeps in-frame clones and lacks some. The table records about 50,000 clones, about 74% of them present only once. Their antigens are not known. Cells that had been cultured for 10 days were the source of isolated CD4+ T cells. PCR showed that the person got SARS-CoV-2 infection at some point between March and December 2020. Participants were vaccinated with two doses of either the BNT162b2 or mRNA-1273 vaccine. The sample was CD4+ T cells from PBMCs cultured without peptide, taken after COVID-19 vaccination. The receptor set was obtained from a human donor who had a prior SARS-CoV-2 infection.

The gene calls are TRBV5-6 and TRBJ2-7; 9 bases are shared with TRBD1. The V gene end was trimmed by 6 bases and the J gene end by 3 bases; junction bases not matched to a gene: 10. The length of the CDR3 is 15 residues. The germline V gene encodes CDR1 SGHDT and CDR2 YYEEEE. The CDR3 is CASTLWGTGNYEQYF. The CDR3 DNA sequence: TGTGCCAGCACTCTTTGGGGGACAGGGAACTACGAGCAGTACTTC.

The chain carries TRBV5-1 and TRBJ1-1; D gene uncertain. Trimming took off 4 bases at V and 0 bases at J, with 16 bases between the two ends. This CDR3 has 16 residues. In germline, CDR1 is SGHRS, CDR2 YFSETQ. The chain's CDR3 is CASSQFVAPMNTEAFF. The CDR3 DNA reads as TGCGCCAGCAGCCAATTCGTGGCTCCAATGAACACTGAAGCTTTCTTT.

This clone was seen just once. This chain uses TRBV6-5 with TRBJ1-1; D not resolved. CDR1 MNHEY and CDR2 SVGAGI come from the germline V gene. Trimming cost V 4 bases and J 3 bases, with 18 bases left between them. CDR3 size: 16 residues. The CDR3 protein is CASSSRTAEVDTEAFF. CDR3 nucleotide sequence: TGTGCCAGCAGTTCCAGGACGGCTGAGGTGGACACTGAAGCTTTCTTT.

This clone was observed a handful of times. The J gene is TRBJ2-1, the V gene TRBV6-5, with 7 bases lining up with TRBD2. The junction had 6 bases not matched to a gene; V was cut back by 7 bases and J by 3 bases. CDR1 MNHEY and CDR2 SVGAGI come from the germline V gene. The CDR3 contains 14 residues. CDR3 region: CASKLANDYNEQFF. Here the CDR3 DNA reads TGTGCCAGCAAACTAGCGAATGACTACAATGAGCAGTTCTTC.

The V gene is TRBV6-6, the J gene TRBJ1-5; D possibly corresponds to TRBD1 (5 bases). The germline gives CDR1 MNHNY, CDR2 SVGAGI (reference sequence). This CDR3 has 13 residues. Trimming took 2 bases from V and 4 from J, leaving 6 bases between them. The CDR3: CASSYQGNQPQHF. The CDR3 bases are TGTGCCAGCAGTTACCAGGGAAATCAGCCCCAGCATTTT.

This clone was observed a handful of times. The same CDR3 can be traced to other DNA sequences in this sample. The V and J genes are TRBV7-9 and TRBJ2-1; 8 bases match TRBD2. Germline CDR1 SEHNR, CDR2 FQNEAQ (reference sequence). The V segment lost 2 bases and the J segment 0 bases; nucleotides outside the gene matches: 3. This CDR3 is 16 amino acids long. The CDR3 DNA reads as TGTGCCAGCAGCTTAAGTCTAGCGGGCTCCTACAATGAGCAGTTCTTC. This gives the protein CASSLSLAGSYNEQFF.

There are a few counts of this clone. The V and J genes are TRBV9 and TRBJ1-1; unclear D gene. The germline gives CDR1 SGDLS, CDR2 YYNGEE. V lost 0 bases and J 3 bases, leaving 9 bases between the germline ends. This CDR3 spans 14 amino acids. CDR3 in amino acids: CASSVVRAYTEAFF. CDR3 bases: TGTGCCAGCAGCGTAGTACGGGCCTACACTGAAGCTTTCTTT.

Points on this clone: The junction shows a germline mismatch at one end, possibly a read error. The chain has TRBV3-1 (or the pseudogene TRBV3-2) and TRBJ2-2, with D possibly TRBD2 on 6 matching bases. Germline CDR1 is LGHDT and CDR2 is YNNKEL (reference sequence). CDR3 length: 14 amino acids. CDR3: CASGQWGDTGELFF. The DNA of the CDR3 is TGTGCCAGCGGCCAATGGGGGGACACCGGGGAGCTGTTTTTT.

The CDR3 DNA is TGTGCCAGCGGGGCGGGAACTAACACCGGGGAGCTGTTTTTT. It is translated as CASGAGTNTGELFF. V usage is TRBV6-5 and J usage is TRBJ2-2; D is possibly TRBD2 (6 bases). Trimming took off 8 bases at V and 2 bases at J, with 12 bases between the two ends. Germline CDR1 and CDR2: MNHEY and SVGAGI. This CDR3 has 14 residues.

This clone is medium-sized (0.01 to 0.1%) within its sample. The V call is TRBV30, the J call TRBJ1-3; no clear D gene. The CDR3 covers 15 residues. The germline V gene encodes CDR1 GTSNPN and CDR2 SVGIG (reference sequence). V gave up 1 base and J gave up 3 bases, with 13 bases separating them. CDR3 bases: TGTGCCTGGAGTGACAAACAGTTTCTTGGAAACACCATATATTTT. Residues: CAWSDKQFLGNTIYF.

The V and J genes are TRBV27 and TRBJ1-1; a weak D match, TRBD1 (6 bases). Trimming took 3 bases from V and 6 from J, leaving 20 bases between them. Germline CDR1 is MNHEY and CDR2 is SMNVEV (reference sequence). This CDR3 is built from 16 residues. For the CDR3, the DNA is TGTGCCAGCAGTTTCTCGGGGGGGGGCGGGGACCCTGAAGCTTTCTTT. The encoded protein is CASSFSGGGGDPEAFF.

The chain uses TRBV6-5 and TRBJ2-7; weak D call: TRBD2 (6 bases). CDR1 and CDR2 (germline): MNHEY, SVGAGI. The CDR3 contains 15 residues. Trimming left V 6 bases short and J 2 bases short, with 17 bases between. In DNA form, the CDR3 reads TGTGCCAGCAGGATGGATGGGGGGTTACCCTACGAGCAGTACTTC. It codes for CASRMDGGLPYEQYF.

The chain employs TRBV27 and TRBJ1-1; possible D gene TRBD1, 5 bases. The CDR3 is made up of 17 amino acids. Germline CDR1 is MNHEY and CDR2 is SMNVEV (reference sequence). Trimming stripped 5 bases from V and 5 bases from J, with 24 bases between. This CDR3 is CASSPPGRGRQSTEAFF. CDR3 in DNA: TGTGCCAGCAGTCCCCCCGGGAGGGGCAGACAGAGTACTGAAGCTTTCTTT.